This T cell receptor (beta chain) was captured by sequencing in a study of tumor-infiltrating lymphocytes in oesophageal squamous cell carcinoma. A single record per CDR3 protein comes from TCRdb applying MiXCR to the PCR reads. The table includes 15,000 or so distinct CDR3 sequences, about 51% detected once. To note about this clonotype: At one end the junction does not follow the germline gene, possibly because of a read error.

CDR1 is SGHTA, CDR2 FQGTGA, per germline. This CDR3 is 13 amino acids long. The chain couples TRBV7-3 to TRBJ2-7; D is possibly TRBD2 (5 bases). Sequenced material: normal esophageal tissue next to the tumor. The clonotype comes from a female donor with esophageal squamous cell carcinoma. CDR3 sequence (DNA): TGTGCCAGCAGCCCGGACGGGAACTATGGCTACACCTTT. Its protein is CASSPDGNYGYTF.